A selection of T cell receptor beta chains follows, all from one sample in a study of T cells in localized non-small cell lung cancer. Produced via immunoSEQ multiplex PCR; TCRdb's table is partial and in-frame only. Among some 90,000 clones, around 90% were seen once, and the ten largest hold more than 14%. Material: peripheral blood, obtained before any cancer treatment. The receptors were gathered from a man between 35 and 75 years old with stage I squamous cell lung carcinoma. The CDR3 runs from the conserved cysteine through the conserved F or W. The D gene is left open where the match is weak. Expanded clones are given a class, and other clones once, few, many or no size at all.

D	length	size	V	J	CDR3	DNA
TRBD2	16	.	TRBV5-4	TRBJ2-3	CASRQRLAGYTDTQYF	TGTGCCAGCAGACAGAGGCTAGCGGGGTACACAGATACGCAGTATTTT
TRBD1	15	.	TRBV28	TRBJ2-5	CASSSRDRGWGTQYF	TGTGCCAGCAGCTCCCGGGACAGGGGTTGGGGGACCCAGTACTTC
.	16	.	TRBV11-2	TRBJ1-3	CASSLDRGFSGNTIYF	TGTGCCAGCAGCTTAGATCGAGGGTTTTCTGGAAACACCATATATTTT
.	14	.	TRBV5-1	TRBJ2-7	CASSFNSGGPKQYF	TGCGCCAGCAGCTTCAACTCCGGGGGCCCCAAGCAGTACTTC
.	13	.	TRBV27	TRBJ2-5	CASRSQQEETQYF	TGTGCCAGCAGATCACAGCAAGAGGAGACCCAGTACTTC
.	14	.	TRBV9	TRBJ2-5	CASSVGQPQETQYF	TGTGCCAGCAGCGTAGGACAGCCTCAAGAGACCCAGTACTTC
.	14	.	TRBV29-1	TRBJ2-5	CSVEGAVTSQTQYF	TGCAGCGTTGAAGGGGCAGTTACCTCTCAGACCCAGTACTTC
TRBD1	15	.	TRBV10-3	TRBJ1-2	CAISALGTGANGYTF	TGTGCCATCAGTGCTCTCGGGACAGGGGCTAATGGCTACACCTTC
TRBD2	15	few	TRBV5-4	TRBJ2-3	CASSLAGVGTDTQYF	TGTGCCAGCAGCTTAGCGGGGGTTGGCACAGATACGCAGTATTTT
.	13	.	TRBV6-1	TRBJ1-1	CASSTTRNTEAFF	TGTGCCAGCAGTACTACAAGGAACACTGAAGCTTTCTTT
TRBD1	13	.	TRBV9	TRBJ2-7	CASSVGDRSEQYF	TGTGCCAGCAGCGTGGGGGACAGGTCAGAGCAGTACTTC
.	14	.	TRBV6-1	TRBJ2-1	CASSESSTNNEQFF	TGTGCCAGCAGTGAATCTTCCACTAACAATGAGCAGTTCTTC
TRBD1	14	.	TRBV5-1	TRBJ1-6	CASWTGQYNSPLHF	TGCGCCAGCTGGACGGGACAGTATAATTCACCCCTCCACTTT
.	12	once	TRBV10-3	TRBJ1-1	CAIDDTGTEAFF	TGTGCCATCGATGACACCGGCACTGAAGCTTTCTTT
TRBD1	14	.	TRBV18	TRBJ2-7	CASSPDRGGYEQYF	TGTGCCAGCTCACCCGACAGGGGAGGTTACGAGCAGTACTTC
TRBD1	12	.	TRBV27	TRBJ2-7	CASSLRQGEQYF	TGTGCCAGCAGTTTACGACAGGGTGAGCAGTACTTC
.	12	.	TRBV10-3	TRBJ1-3	CAIRPPGNTIYF	TGTGCCATCAGGCCACCTGGAAACACCATATATTTT
TRBD1	16	.	TRBV7-9	TRBJ1-6	CASSLLTGAYNSPLHF	TGTGCCAGCAGCTTATTAACAGGGGCCTATAATTCACCCCTCCACTTT
.	13	.	TRBV5-6	TRBJ1-4	CASSLGNSEKLFF	TGTGCCAGCAGCTTGGGGAACTCTGAAAAACTGTTTTTT
.	14	.	TRBV5-1	TRBJ1-1	CASSLAQTNTEAFF	TGCGCCAGCAGCCTGGCGCAGACTAACACTGAAGCTTTCTTT
TRBD1	14	.	TRBV6-1	TRBJ1-1	CASSAGQTGSEAFF	TGTGCCAGCAGTGCGGGACAGACCGGCTCTGAAGCTTTCTTT
.	18	.	TRBV10-3	TRBJ1-5	CAISESQGSGFGNQPQHF	TGTGCCATCAGTGAGTCTCAGGGAAGTGGATTTGGCAATCAGCCCCAGCATTTT
.	15	.	TRBV7-8	TRBJ2-7	CASSSNPQSSYEQYF	TGTGCCAGCAGCTCCAACCCCCAAAGCTCCTACGAGCAGTACTTC
.	16	.	TRBV11-2	TRBJ2-6	CASSLPPGGHGHVLTF	TGTGCCAGCAGCTTACCTCCGGGGGGACATGGTCACGTCCTGACTTTC
.	16	.	TRBV4-3	TRBJ2-1	CASSQDLRRPGDEQFF	TGCGCCAGCAGCCAAGATCTGCGGCGCCCGGGAGATGAGCAGTTCTTC
.	16	.	TRBV15	TRBJ1-4	CATSRPPGALGEKLFF	TGTGCCACCAGCAGACCCCCAGGGGCCTTGGGCGAAAAACTGTTTTTT
.	14	.	TRBV6-5	TRBJ2-7	CASRRESAPYEQYF	TGTGCCAGCAGACGGGAATCAGCCCCCTACGAGCAGTACTTC
.	15	.	TRBV4-1	TRBJ1-1	CASSPDRGLNTEAFF	TGCGCCAGCAGCCCCGATAGAGGTCTGAACACTGAAGCTTTCTTT
.	14	.	TRBV7-9	TRBJ2-5	CASSLAGWGETQYF	TGTGCCAGCAGCTTAGCAGGGTGGGGAGAGACCCAGTACTTC
.	11	.	TRBV7-9	TRBJ1-1	CASSFLQEAFF	TGTGCCAGCAGCTTTTTGCAGGAAGCTTTCTTT
TRBD1	17	once	TRBV5-1	TRBJ1-6	CASSFGQGLKGNSPLHF	TGCGCCAGCAGCTTCGGACAGGGGTTGAAGGGAAATTCACCCCTCCACTTT
TRBD1	15	.	TRBV6-5	TRBJ2-2	CASSSAGTGVGELFF	TGTGCCAGCAGTTCGGCCGGGACAGGGGTCGGGGAGCTGTTTTTT
TRBD1	14	.	TRBV4-2	TRBJ2-1	CASSQGGQADEQFF	TGTGCCAGCAGCCAAGGAGGACAGGCGGATGAGCAGTTCTTC
.	15	.	TRBV28	TRBJ1-2	CASSLPYRGNYGYTF	TGTGCCAGCAGTTTACCGTATAGGGGAAACTATGGCTACACCTTC
TRBD1	16	.	TRBV6-1	TRBJ2-7	CASSDRGTGGPYEQYF	TGTGCCAGCAGTGATCGGGGGACAGGGGGTCCCTACGAGCAGTACTTC
TRBD2	12	once	TRBV9	TRBJ2-7	CASNNPGTNKYF	TGTGCCAGCAATAATCCCGGGACTAACAAGTACTTC
.	12	once	TRBV7-9	TRBJ2-2	CASSSPPGELFF	TGTGCCAGCAGCTCCCCTCCCGGGGAGCTGTTTTTT
.	13	.	TRBV5-4	TRBJ2-3	CASSSTGGDTQYF	TGTGCCAGCAGCTCGACGGGTGGGGATACGCAGTATTTT
TRBD1	15	.	TRBV2	TRBJ1-5	CASSGGTGNNQPQHF	TGTGCCAGCAGTGGGGGGACAGGGAACAATCAGCCCCAGCATTTT
.	15	.	TRBV28	TRBJ2-3	CASSFNGVGTDTQYF	TGTGCCAGCAGTTTTAACGGGGTTGGCACAGATACGCAGTATTTT
TRBD2	14	.	TRBV5-1	TRBJ2-1	CASSSGGPGNEQFF	TGCGCCAGCAGTAGCGGGGGGCCGGGCAATGAGCAGTTCTTC
.	16	.	TRBV30	TRBJ1-1	CAWAPGEGRVNTEAFF	TGTGCCTGGGCCCCCGGGGAGGGGAGGGTGAACACTGAAGCTTTCTTT
TRBD1	15	.	TRBV30	TRBJ2-5	CAWSVGTGLRETQYF	TGTGCCTGGAGTGTTGGGACAGGGCTGAGGGAGACCCAGTACTTC
.	15	.	TRBV4-1	TRBJ2-1	CASSQGQAHYNEQFF	TGCGCCAGCAGCCAAGGACAGGCCCACTACAATGAGCAGTTCTTC
.	14	.	TRBV5-4	TRBJ1-1	CASSLGTENTEAFF	TGTGCCAGCAGCTTGGGGACTGAGAACACTGAAGCTTTCTTT
.	14	.	TRBV5-1	TRBJ2-6	CASSLGSGANVLTF	TGCGCCAGCAGCTTGGGCTCTGGGGCCAACGTCCTGACTTTC
TRBD2	15	.	TRBV4-2	TRBJ2-5	CASSQVTSGGETQYF	TGTGCCAGCAGCCAGGTGACTAGCGGGGGAGAGACCCAGTACTTC
.	15	.	TRBV4-1	TRBJ1-5	CASSRIRGGGQPQHF	TGCGCCAGCAGCCGAATAAGGGGAGGAGGACAGCCCCAGCATTTT
TRBD1	16	.	TRBV18	TRBJ2-1	CASSPLGQGIGNEQFF	TGTGCCAGCTCACCACTTGGACAGGGAATTGGCAATGAGCAGTTCTTC
.	14	.	TRBV28	TRBJ1-2	CASSLAGGGYGYTF	TGTGCCAGCAGTTTAGCGGGGGGCGGCTATGGCTACACCTTC
TRBD2	12	.	TRBV6-1	TRBJ2-1	CASSAGGNEQFF	TGTGCCAGCAGTGCGGGGGGCAATGAGCAGTTCTTC
TRBD1	15	.	TRBV6-5	TRBJ1-2	CASSYFGQGAPGYTF	TGTGCCAGCAGTTACTTCGGACAGGGGGCGCCCGGCTACACCTTC
.	16	.	TRBV6-5	TRBJ1-3	CASSYSRVRAGNTIYF	TGTGCCAGCAGTTACTCGAGGGTCAGGGCCGGAAACACCATATATTTT
.	11	.	TRBV20-1	TRBJ2-3	CSVRSTDTQYF	TGCAGCGTCCGATCCACAGATACGCAGTATTTT
TRBD2	14	few	TRBV18	TRBJ2-7	CASSPTSGYYEQYF	TGTGCCAGCTCACCAACTAGCGGGTACTACGAGCAGTACTTC